The sequence of this TCR beta chain was determined in a study of Graves' ophthalmopathy and Graves' hyperthyroidism. About the study: The authors collected peripheral blood at initial diagnosis, before any treatment.

RNA transcripts were the source from which TCR beta CDR3 regions were amplified. HTBI primers served in a first-round RT-PCR, which a second-round multiplex PCR followed. From the multiplex PCR reads, TCRdb called clonotypes with MiXCR, one entry per CDR3 protein. The sample comprises hundreds of thousands of distinct CDR3 sequences, approximately 21% of which are singletons, and around 3.1% rests with the top ten. V trimming: 7 bases; J trimming: 8 bases; junction bases outside the gene matches: 9. This CDR3 region has 16 residues. CDR1 is SGHAT, CDR2 FQNNGV, per germline. Other autoimmune diseases, uncontrolled infections, pregnancy and lactation each led to patient exclusion. Diagnosis relied on clinical symptoms, serum thyroxine, TRAb, thyroid ultrasound and orbital computed tomography. Study-level results: Sensitivity of around 67% and specificity of 72.22% were achieved by the model that predicted ophthalmopathy progression.

This clonotype was picked up many times. The antigen is undetermined. Specimen: peripheral blood. The origin of this receptor is a woman between 18 and 29 years old with stable Graves' hyperthyroidism. The V gene is TRBV11-2, the J gene TRBJ2-2, with 14 bases matching TRBD2. CDR3 nucleotide sequence: TGTGCCAGCACCCCCTTTGGGACTAGCGGGAGAGGGGAGCTGTTTTTT. This encodes CASTPFGTSGRGELFF.